Listed here are 3 T cell receptor beta chains from one sample, sequenced in a study of T cell responses to AZD1222 COVID-19 vaccine. Here immunoSEQ multiplex PCR was the method, and the copy in TCRdb shows in-frame clones only, minus some. In the table there are about 77,000 clones, 92% of which are singletons. The sample here was peripheral blood, taken 28 days after the second AZD1222 dose. The receptors were gathered from an adult who received the AZD1222 COVID-19 vaccine.

The chain uses TRBV4-2 and TRBJ2-2; D is uncertain. V lost 4 bases and J 3 bases, leaving 9 bases between the germline ends. Looked up from germline, CDR1 is LGHNA and CDR2 is YNFKEQ. CDR3 size: 14 residues. The CDR3 is CASSRRTDTGELFF. DNA of the CDR3: TGTGCCAGCAGCCGCCGTACAGACACCGGGGAGCTGTTTTTT.

The chain couples TRBV3-1 (or the pseudogene TRBV3-2) to TRBJ2-7, with D perhaps matching TRBD2 (5 bases). The germline V and J ends were trimmed by 5 bases and 0 bases, with 11 bases remaining between them. The CDR3 has 14 amino acids. Germline CDR1 and CDR2: LGHDT and YNNKEL (reference sequence). DNA for the CDR3: TGTGCCAGCAGCAAGTCTAGCAGCTCCTACGAGCAGTACTTC. Translating gives CASSKSSSSYEQYF.

The chain employs TRBV27 and TRBJ1-5; D may be TRBD1 (6 bases). The V end was cut by 3 bases, the J end by 3 bases, with 12 bases between. The CDR3 extends over 15 amino acids. In germline, CDR1 is MNHEY, CDR2 SMNVEV (reference sequence). CDR3 nucleotide sequence: TGTGCCAGCAGTTTCTCCAGGGGTCCCAATCAGCCCCAGCATTTT. It specifies CASSFSRGPNQPQHF.